The clone carrying this T cell receptor (beta chain) was detected a few times. Its matching antigen is unknown. This record belongs to a study of shared clonotypes between healthy human individuals. Study-level background: Used for every donor were three CD4 naive, three CD4 memory, two CD8 naive and one CD8 memory plate.

Whole-study results and caveats: Expectations were that clonotype sharing among donors would be affected by sequencing depth.

The V and J ends lost 6 bases and 2 bases, in that order; junction bases with no gene match: 10. The CDR3 consists of 18 residues. Germline-derived CDR1 and CDR2 are MDHEN and SYDVKM. Sequencing used immunoSEQ multiplex PCR; TCRdb keeps in-frame clones, though not all of them. In the table there are about 670,000 clones, about two thirds of which are singletons. The V call is TRBV28, the J call TRBJ2-3; the match to TRBD2 covers 14 bases. Material for sequencing was memory CD4+ T cells sorted from blood. Subset meaning: CD45RA-negative fraction. The receptor comes from a woman aged 25-40 years in good health. The CDR3 protein is CASRRTGLAGVFTDTQYF. The DNA of the CDR3 is TGTGCCAGCAGGAGGACGGGACTAGCGGGAGTATTCACAGATACGCAGTATTTT.